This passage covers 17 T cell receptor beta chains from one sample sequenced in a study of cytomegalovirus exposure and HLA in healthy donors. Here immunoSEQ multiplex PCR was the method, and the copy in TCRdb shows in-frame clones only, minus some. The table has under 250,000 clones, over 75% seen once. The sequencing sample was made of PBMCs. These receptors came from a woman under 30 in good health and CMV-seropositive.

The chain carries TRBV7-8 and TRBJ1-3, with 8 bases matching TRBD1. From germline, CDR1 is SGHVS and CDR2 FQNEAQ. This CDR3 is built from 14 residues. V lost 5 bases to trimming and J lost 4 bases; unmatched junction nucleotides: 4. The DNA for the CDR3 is TGTGCCAGCAGCCCGGACAGGGTAGGAAACACCATATATTTT. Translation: CASSPDRVGNTIYF.

The CDR3 here is CASSSLPGTGGFYSNQPQHF. The CDR3, as DNA: TGTGCCAGCAGTTCATTACCCGGGACAGGGGGCTTTTATAGCAATCAGCCCCAGCATTTT. The V gene is TRBV27, the J gene TRBJ1-5; 12 bases fit TRBD1. V shed 4 bases and J 0 bases; nucleotides not matched to a gene: 13. In germline, CDR1 is MNHEY, CDR2 SMNVEV (reference sequence). The CDR3 totals 20 residues.

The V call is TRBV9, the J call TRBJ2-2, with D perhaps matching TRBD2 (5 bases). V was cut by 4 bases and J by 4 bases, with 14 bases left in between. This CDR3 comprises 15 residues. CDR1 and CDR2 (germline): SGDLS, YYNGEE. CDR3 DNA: TGTGCCAGCAGCCGCTGGGAGCTCGCCACCGGGGAGCTGTTTTTT. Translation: CASSRWELATGELFF.

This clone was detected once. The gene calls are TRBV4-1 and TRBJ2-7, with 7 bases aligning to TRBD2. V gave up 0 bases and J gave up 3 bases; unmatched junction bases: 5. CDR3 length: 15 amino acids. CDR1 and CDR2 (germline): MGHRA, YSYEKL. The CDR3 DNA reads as TGCGCCAGCAGCCAAGAAGGTCTAGCGGACTACGAGCAGTACTTC. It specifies CASSQEGLADYEQYF.

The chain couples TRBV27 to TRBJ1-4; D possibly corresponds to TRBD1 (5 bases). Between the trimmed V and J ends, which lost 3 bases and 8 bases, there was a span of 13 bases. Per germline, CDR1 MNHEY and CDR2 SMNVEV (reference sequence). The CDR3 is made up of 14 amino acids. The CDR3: CASSFRGREEKLFF. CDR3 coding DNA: TGTGCCAGCAGTTTTCGGGGGAGAGAGGAAAAACTGTTTTTT. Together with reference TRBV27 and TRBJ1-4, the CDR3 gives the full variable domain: EAQVTQNPRYLITVTGKKLTVTCSQNMNHEYMSWYRQDPGLGLRQIYYSMNVEVTDKGDVPEGYKVSRKEKRNFPLILESPSPNQTSLYFCASSFRGREEKLFFGSGTQLSVL.

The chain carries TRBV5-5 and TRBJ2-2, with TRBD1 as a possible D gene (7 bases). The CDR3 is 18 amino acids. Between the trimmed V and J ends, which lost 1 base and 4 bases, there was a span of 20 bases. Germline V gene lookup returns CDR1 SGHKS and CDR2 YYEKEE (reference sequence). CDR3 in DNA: TGTGCCAGCAGCTTGCATGACAGGGAGGTTTTGAGCACCGGGGAGCTGTTTTTT. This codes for CASSLHDREVLSTGELFF. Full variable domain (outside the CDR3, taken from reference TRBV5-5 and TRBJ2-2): DAGVTQSPTHLIKTRGQQVTLRCSPISGHKSVSWYQQVLGQGPQFIFQYYEKEERGRGNFPDRFSARQFPNYSSELNVNALLLGDSALYLCASSLHDREVLSTGELFFGEGSRLTVL.

CDR3 amino acids: CASSLTSLRSGANVLTF. The DNA for the CDR3 is TGTGCCAGCAGCTTGACCTCTCTCCGGTCTGGGGCCAACGTCCTGACTTTC. V and J are TRBV5-4 and TRBJ2-6, with no clear D. V gave up 1 base and J gave up 1 base, with 12 bases separating them. The CDR3 is 17 residues long. Germline V lookup: CDR1 SGHNT, CDR2 YYREEE (reference sequence).

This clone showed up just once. The DNA of the CDR3 is TGTGCCAGCAGCAAGGGGGGGACAAACCCCTACGAGCAGTACTTC. It translates to CASSKGGTNPYEQYF. The chain recombines TRBV6-5 with TRBJ2-7; a possible D gene is TRBD2 (7 bases). Looked up from germline, CDR1 is MNHEY and CDR2 is SVGAGI. Trimming took off 6 bases at V and 2 bases at J, with 17 bases between the two ends. The length of the CDR3 is 15 residues.

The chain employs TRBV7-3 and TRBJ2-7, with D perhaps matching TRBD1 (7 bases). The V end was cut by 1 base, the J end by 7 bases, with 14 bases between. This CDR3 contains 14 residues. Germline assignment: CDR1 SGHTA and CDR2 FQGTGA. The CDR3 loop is CASSLNPGGLEQYF. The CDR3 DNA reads TGTGCCAGCAGCTTAAACCCAGGGGGGTTAGAGCAGTACTTC.

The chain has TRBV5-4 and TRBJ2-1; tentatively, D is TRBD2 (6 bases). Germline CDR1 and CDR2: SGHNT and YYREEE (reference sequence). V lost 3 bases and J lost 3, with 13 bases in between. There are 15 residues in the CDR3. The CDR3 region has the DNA TGTGCCAGCAGCTCGGACCGGGAGTACTACAATGAGCAGTTCTTC. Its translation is CASSSDREYYNEQFF.

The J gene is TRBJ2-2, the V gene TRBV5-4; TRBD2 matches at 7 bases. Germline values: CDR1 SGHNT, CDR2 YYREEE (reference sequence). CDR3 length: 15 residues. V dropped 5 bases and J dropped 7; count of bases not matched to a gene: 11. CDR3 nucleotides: TGTGCCAGCAGTCCTGTGGCGGGAGCGAACGGGGAGCTGTTTTTT. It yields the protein CASSPVAGANGELFF.

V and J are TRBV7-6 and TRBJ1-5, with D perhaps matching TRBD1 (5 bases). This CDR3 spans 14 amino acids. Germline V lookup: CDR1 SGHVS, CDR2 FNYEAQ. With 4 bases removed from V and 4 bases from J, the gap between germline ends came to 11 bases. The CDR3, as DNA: TGTGCCAGCAGCTCTGGGCAGGGTAATCAGCCCCAGCATTTT. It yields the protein CASSSGQGNQPQHF.

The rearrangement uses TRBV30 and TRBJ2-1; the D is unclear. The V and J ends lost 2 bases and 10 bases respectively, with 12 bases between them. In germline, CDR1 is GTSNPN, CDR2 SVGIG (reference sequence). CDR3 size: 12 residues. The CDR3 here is CAWSQSLIEQFF. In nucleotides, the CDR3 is TGTGCCTGGAGTCAGTCCCTTATAGAGCAGTTCTTC.

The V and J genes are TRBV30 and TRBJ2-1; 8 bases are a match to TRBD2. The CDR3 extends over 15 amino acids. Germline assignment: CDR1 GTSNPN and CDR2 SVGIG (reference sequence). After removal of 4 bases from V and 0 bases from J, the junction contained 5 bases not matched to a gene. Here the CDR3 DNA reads TGTGCCTGGAATACCCTAGCGGGCTCCTACAATGAGCAGTTCTTC. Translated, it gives CAWNTLAGSYNEQFF.

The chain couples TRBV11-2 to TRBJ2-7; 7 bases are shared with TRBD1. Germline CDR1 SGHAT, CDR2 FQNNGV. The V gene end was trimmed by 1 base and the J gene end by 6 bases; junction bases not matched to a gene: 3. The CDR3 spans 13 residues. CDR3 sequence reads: CASSLGTGGEQYF. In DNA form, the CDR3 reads TGTGCCAGCAGCTTAGGGACAGGTGGCGAGCAGTACTTC.

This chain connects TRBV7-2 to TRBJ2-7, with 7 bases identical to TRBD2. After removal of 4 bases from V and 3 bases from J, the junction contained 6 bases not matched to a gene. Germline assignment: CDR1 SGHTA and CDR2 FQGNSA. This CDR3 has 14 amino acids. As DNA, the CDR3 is TGTGCCAGCAGCTCAACTAGCGCCCACTACGAGCAGTACTTC. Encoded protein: CASSSTSAHYEQYF.

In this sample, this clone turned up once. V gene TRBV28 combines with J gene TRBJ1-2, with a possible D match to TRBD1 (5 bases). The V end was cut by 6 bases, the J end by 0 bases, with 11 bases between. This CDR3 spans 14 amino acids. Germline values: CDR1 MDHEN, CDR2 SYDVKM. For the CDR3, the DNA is TGTGCCAGCAGGTCGGGGGGAGCTAACTATGGCTACACCTTC. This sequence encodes CASRSGGANYGYTF.